Presented here are 13 T cell receptor beta chains from one specimen sequenced in a study of OX40 agonist ivuxolimab in advanced cancers. Clones were read by immunoSEQ multiplex PCR, and TCRdb kept only the in-frame ones, dropping some. This sample has roughly 53,000 clones; around four fifths occur once, and the top ten carry over 2.5%. Sequenced material: CD4+ or CD8+ T cells sorted from blood, taken in a trial of the OX40 agonist ivuxolimab. These receptors all stem from an adult with an advanced solid tumor such as melanoma, head and neck, liver or kidney cancer.

By sample share, this clone is medium-sized (0.01 to 0.1%). The chain uses TRBV9 and TRBJ1-3, with D unresolved. With 4 bases removed from V and 10 bases from J, the gap between germline ends came to 18 bases. There are 14 residues in the CDR3. CDR1 is SGDLS, CDR2 YYNGEE, per germline. CDR3 region: CASSPQSLSGTIYF. DNA for the CDR3: TGTGCCAGCAGCCCACAGAGCCTATCGGGGACCATATATTTT.

As DNA, the CDR3 is TGTGCCAGCTCACTTAACAGGGGCTACGAGCAGTACTTC. It codes for CASSLNRGYEQYF. The J gene is TRBJ2-7, the V gene TRBV18; 7 nucleotides line up with TRBD1. Losses at the gene ends were 4 bases for V and 3 bases for J; bases not matched to a gene: 3. This CDR3 region has 13 residues. Germline V gene lookup returns CDR1 KGHSH and CDR2 LQKENI.

A single count supports this clone. CDR3 amino acids: CASSLSLQETQYF. DNA of the CDR3: TGTGCCAGCAGCTTGAGTCTCCAAGAGACCCAGTACTTC. The rearrangement links TRBV11-3 to TRBJ2-5; D call uncertain. The V end was cut by 3 bases, the J end by 1 base, with 6 bases between. Germline assignment: CDR1 SGHNT and CDR2 YENEEA. The CDR3 length is 13 residues.

V is TRBV6-5 and J is TRBJ1-2; 7 bases agree with TRBD1. The CDR3 has 15 amino acids. Germline V gene lookup returns CDR1 MNHEY and CDR2 SVGAGI. Trimming at V came to 6 bases and at J to 5 bases, leaving 12 bases not matched to a gene. In nucleotides, the CDR3 is TGTGCCAGCAGAGCCGGGACAGCGGGTTCTTATGGCTACACCTTC. Protein: CASRAGTAGSYGYTF.

This clone was seen more than once but under ten times. The chain links TRBV5-6 to TRBJ1-1; D is ambiguous. This CDR3 has 12 residues. In germline, CDR1 is SGHDT, CDR2 YYEEEE. V was cut by 7 bases and J by 0 bases, with 7 bases left in between. For the CDR3, the DNA is TGTGCCAGCCGGGATTTGAACACTGAAGCTTTCTTT. Amino acid sequence: CASRDLNTEAFF.

The chain carries TRBV7-3 and TRBJ2-3, with 9 bases fitting TRBD2. The CDR3 length is 15 residues. Trimming removed 5 bases from V and 4 bases from J; junction bases left unmatched: 7. Per germline, CDR1 SGHTA and CDR2 FQGTGA. The CDR3 is CASSLAGIGSDTQYF. The CDR3 DNA reads as TGTGCCAGCAGCCTAGCGGGAATAGGCTCAGATACGCAGTATTTT.

This rearrangement joins TRBV12-5 to TRBJ2-7; D is possibly TRBD1 (5 bases). Trimming shortened V by 0 bases and J by 6 bases, and 27 bases separated the two germline ends. CDR1 and CDR2 (germline): LGHNT, FRNRAP. The length of the CDR3 is 19 residues. The CDR3 DNA reads TGTGCTAGTGGTTTGGTAATCAGGGCCGGGCTAGTACTAAACCGCGAGCAGTACTTC. It yields the protein CASGLVIRAGLVLNREQYF.

This clone was counted a single time. This chain links TRBV18 with TRBJ1-3; no clear D. V shed 3 bases and J shed 0 bases, with 9 bases lying between them. There are 15 residues in the CDR3. CDR1 KGHSH and CDR2 LQKENI come from the germline V gene. The CDR3 DNA sequence: TGTGCCAGCTCACCCAGACTGGGCTCTGGAAACACCATATATTTT. Translation gives CASSPRLGSGNTIYF.

The rearrangement joins TRBV19 to TRBJ1-5, with 7 positions matching TRBD1. Looked up from germline, CDR1 is LNHDA and CDR2 is SQIVND (reference sequence). This CDR3 is built from 17 residues. The trim removed 3 bases at V and 4 bases at J, leaving 12 bases unmatched. CDR3 coding DNA: TGTGCCAGTAGTATGTCGACAGGGATTAGTGGGAATCAGCCCCAGCATTTT. Translated, it gives CASSMSTGISGNQPQHF.

This sequence joins TRBV9 and TRBJ2-1, with 7 bases that match TRBD2. Trimming took 7 bases from V and 4 from J; bases not matched to a gene: 11. Germline loops: CDR1 SGDLS, CDR2 YYNGEE. The CDR3 has 15 residues. In nucleotides, the CDR3 is TGTGCCAGCGCGACTAGCCTAGGGGCTTACAATGAGCAGTTCTTC. This encodes CASATSLGAYNEQFF.

V usage is TRBV7-2 and J usage is TRBJ2-7, with D perhaps assigned TRBD1 or TRBD2 (5 bases each). Trimming took off 1 base at V and 1 base at J, with 11 bases between the two ends. The CDR3 totals 15 residues. Germline CDR1 SGHTA, CDR2 FQGNSA. In DNA, the CDR3 is TGTGCCAGCAGCTTAGTCGACGGGGCGTCCTACGAGCAGTACTTC. It specifies CASSLVDGASYEQYF.

This chain connects TRBV9 to TRBJ2-3; a possible D gene is TRBD2 (5 bases). This CDR3 comprises 16 residues. Trimming removed 0 bases at V and 3 bases at J, with 14 bases between. CDR1 and CDR2 from the germline V gene are SGDLS and YYNGEE. CDR3 DNA sequence: TGTGCCAGCAGCGTAGCCCAACTTGGGAGAACAGATACGCAGTATTTT. Translating gives CASSVAQLGRTDTQYF. Based on the CDR3 plus reference TRBV9 and TRBJ2-3, the full variable domain is DSGVTQTPKHLITATGQRVTLRCSPRSGDLSVYWYQQSLDQGLQFLIQYYNGEERAKGNILERFSAQQFPDLHSELNLSSLELGDSALYFCASSVAQLGRTDTQYFGPGTRLTVL.

V gene TRBV20-1 combines with J gene TRBJ2-3; D ambiguous. This CDR3 has 10 amino acids. Germline-derived CDR1 and CDR2 are DFQATT and SNEGSKA (reference sequence). The V gene lost 2 bases and the J gene lost 6 bases, with 3 bases spanning the gap. CDR3 loop: CSARLDTQYF. The CDR3 DNA is TGCAGTGCTAGATTGGATACGCAGTATTTT.